Listed below are T cell receptor beta chains from one sample, sequenced in a study of cytomegalovirus exposure and HLA in healthy donors. Method: immunoSEQ multiplex PCR; TCRdb's copy keeps in-frame clones and lacks some. The sample lists approximately 170,000 clones; over 60% were seen once. Sequencing used PBMCs. Receptor source: a female donor in good health and CMV-seronegative. The CDR3 runs from the conserved cysteine through the conserved F or W.

v_call | cdr3_aa
TRBV28 | CASTAGTTYGYTF
TRBV30 | CAWRASEAFF
TRBV10-3 | CAISSEAQGVSGNTIYF
TRBV4-1 | CASSQDPLDQPQHF
TRBV7-2 | CASSPQGAGANVLTF
TRBV7-8 | CASSGREQPQHF
TRBV6-5 | CASSYSPGTNEKLFF
TRBV19 | CASSINQAGNTDTQYF
TRBV5-6 | CASSLSTRLAGGRETQYF
TRBV4-3 | CASSQEFQQGSEKLFF
TRBV27 | CASSLEGQRNSPLHF
TRBV7-9 | CASMRTGMNTEAFF
TRBV5-4 | CASSPSRGLNTGELFF
TRBV4-1 | CASSQRSLLTGTSGANVLTF
TRBV4-1 | CASSPEGVRSGNTIYF
TRBV28 | CASSPSMPGRYGYTF
TRBV11-1 | CASSIQRGAWTEAFF
TRBV7-8 | CASSLSGGTDNEQFF
TRBV2 | CASSLNQPQHF
TRBV5-1 | CASSLGTSGGDTQYF
TRBV27 | CASRDRGAYEQYF
TRBV9 | CASRGAGGFTDTQYF
TRBV5-1 | CASSLEGARRRGGGEQYF
TRBV10-3 | CAITARGQVNNEQFF
TRBV9 | CASSVGSRTSSYEQYF
TRBV1 | CTSRNRGQWDQPQHF
TRBV7-2 | CASSLYLAGAPYYEQYF
TRBV6-6 | CASSLNTGGDTGELFF
TRBV7-9 | CSSSLSSGGEETQYF
TRBV5-8 | CASSQKGGSTDTQYF
TRBV9 | CASSRDRGTDTQYF
TRBV5-4 | CASSPSGGAKETQYF
TRBV4-2 | CASSPGQGANTEAFF
TRBV10-3 | CAIRGTEYNSPLHF
TRBV19 | CASSIDLRGGGHHRLGYNEQFF
TRBV14 | CASSQTGLGGVHGYTF
TRBV5-4 | CASSTSLSGGTYNEQFF
TRBV15 | CATSRGLPGSGGPQETQYF
TRBV25-1 | CASRTGNQPQHF
TRBV5-1 | CASSLEGSAGELFF
TRBV5-1 | CASSPGTSGRGSGEQFF
TRBV7-2 | CASSLAWTGSNGYTF
TRBV7-3 | CASSPGGARETQYF
TRBV9 | CASSVGPTNEKLFF
TRBV7-8 | CASSLVGGNTEAFF
TRBV18 | CASSPTTGGGQPQHF
TRBV4-1 | CASSHGSTGGAVGYTF
TRBV5-5 | CASSLLHRGRSYEQYF
TRBV10-3 | CAISSGLVSTGELFF
TRBV20-1 | CSARAETEAFF
TRBV19 | CASSVWGGDTTYEQYF
TRBV30 | CAWSHGGPRETQYF
TRBV7-2 | CASSLAGLYGYTF
TRBV30 | CAWIRGLNTEAFF
TRBV6-5 | CASSYSTGSETQYF
TRBV28 | CASAEGALPNYGYTF